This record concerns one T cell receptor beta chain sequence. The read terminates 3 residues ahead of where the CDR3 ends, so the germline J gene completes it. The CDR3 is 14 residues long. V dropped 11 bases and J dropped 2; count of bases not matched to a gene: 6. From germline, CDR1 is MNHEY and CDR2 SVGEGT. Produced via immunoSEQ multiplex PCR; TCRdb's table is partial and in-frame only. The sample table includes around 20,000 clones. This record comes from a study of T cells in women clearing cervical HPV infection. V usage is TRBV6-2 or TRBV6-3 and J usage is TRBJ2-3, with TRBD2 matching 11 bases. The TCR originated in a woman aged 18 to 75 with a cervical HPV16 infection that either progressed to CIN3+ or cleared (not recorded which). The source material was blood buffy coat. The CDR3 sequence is CAAQTSGATDTQYF. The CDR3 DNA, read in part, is TGTGCCGCTCAGACTAGCGGGGCCACAGATACG.